The entry that follows covers one TCR beta chain sequence. Antigen specificity is unknown. The PCR used 60 Vbeta and 13 Jbeta primers. Method: immunoSEQ multiplex PCR; TCRdb's copy keeps in-frame clones and lacks some. Here the sample spans some 200,000 clones, over 65% being singletons. The sample comes from a study of cytomegalovirus exposure and HLA in healthy donors. Study observations and caveats: Later work found that TCR association rates differed between HLA loci; DRB1 had the most and HLA-C the fewest. Whilst most TCR sequences proved rare, a subset of public TCRs occurred across many donors.

CDR1 SGHRS and CDR2 YFSETQ come from the germline V gene. The CDR3 is made up of 14 amino acids. J gave up 2 bases and V 3 bases, and 4 bases lay outside the gene matches. Source material: PBMCs. The J gene is TRBJ2-5, the V gene TRBV5-1, with TRBD1 identical over 7 bases. This TCR derives from a woman aged 60-75 years in good health and CMV-seropositive. CDR3 in DNA: TGCGCCAGCAGCTGGGGGACAGTACAAGAGACCCAGTACTTC. Its protein product is CASSWGTVQETQYF. Together with reference TRBV5-1 and TRBJ2-5, the CDR3 gives the full variable domain: KAGVTQTPRYLIKTRGQQVTLSCSPISGHRSVSWYQQTPGQGLQFLFEYFSETQRNKGNFPGRFSGRQFSNSRSEMNVSTLELGDSALYLCASSWGTVQETQYFGPGTRLLVL.